This TCR beta chain was captured by sequencing in a study of T-cell memory formation after mild COVID-19. About the research overall: The TCR clusters were mostly specific to one donor.

On this clonotype itself: The antigen is unknown.

Study-wide points: Chiefly within CM and EM were the contracting CD4+ clones; CD8+ ones were within EMRA.

CDR1 KGHSY and CDR2 FQNENV come from the germline V gene. This CDR3 comprises 12 residues. Trimming took 3 bases from V and 7 from J, leaving 7 bases between them. Amplification by 5'RACE using constant-segment primers produced TCR alpha and TCR beta cDNA libraries that carried sample barcodes and UMIs. Each CDR3 protein is one row after TCRdb ran MiXCR on the 5' RACE reads. The sample includes fewer than 600,000 distinct CDR3 sequences, roughly a fifth of them seen just once. The rearrangement links TRBV16 to TRBJ2-1; unclear D gene. The TCR comes from an adult woman who had mild COVID-19 (a few samples of this study predate the infection). Cell type and time point are not known. The sequenced sample consisted of PBMCs or a T cell subset sorted from them (not recorded which). DNA for the CDR3: TGTGCCAGCAGCCAGGGGTGGAATGAGCAGTTCTTC. Its protein product is CASSQGWNEQFF.